A single sample gave rise to the 9 T cell receptor beta chains below, sequenced in a study of cytomegalovirus exposure and HLA in healthy donors. Generated by immunoSEQ multiplex PCR, the TCRdb table keeps only in-frame clones and is missing some. The profile shows about 160,000 clones, 80% to 90% of them singletons. The sequenced sample was PBMCs. These receptors originate from a woman between 18 and 30 years old in good health and CMV-seronegative.

V gene TRBV7-9 combines with J gene TRBJ1-1; 8 nucleotides align to TRBD1. Germline V gene sequence: CDR1 SEHNR, CDR2 FQNEAQ (reference sequence). The CDR3 consists of 15 residues. V trimming: 8 bases; J trimming: 0 bases; junction bases outside the gene matches: 8. The CDR3 here is CASLAGGTMNTEAFF. Here the CDR3 DNA reads TGTGCCAGCTTAGCAGGGGGCACCATGAACACTGAAGCTTTCTTT.

Comment on this clone: This CDR3 is also generated by other DNA sequences in the sample. V and J are TRBV9 and TRBJ2-5; D gene ambiguous. The CDR3 has 13 amino acids. V shed 0 bases and J shed 5 bases, with 8 bases lying between them. The V gene's germline CDR1 is SGDLS and CDR2 YYNGEE. CDR3 nucleotides: TGTGCCAGCAGCGTAGCGGGTGGGGAGACCCAGTACTTC. This codes for CASSVAGGETQYF.

This chain links TRBV5-8 with TRBJ1-2; D not certain. This CDR3 is built from 14 residues. The germline V gene has CDR1 SGHTS and CDR2 YDEGEE. V was shortened by 4 bases and J by 4 bases, with 14 bases between the two germline ends. The CDR3 loop reads CASSRGREAYGYTF. The CDR3, as DNA: TGTGCCAGCAGCCGTGGAAGGGAGGCCTATGGCTACACCTTC.

The chain links TRBV4-3 to TRBJ2-2; TRBD2 is a possible D gene (6 bases). Germline lookup yields CDR1 LGHNA and CDR2 YSLEER. The CDR3 is made up of 15 amino acids. V was shortened by 4 bases and J by 7 bases, with 16 bases between the two germline ends. As DNA, the CDR3 is TGCGCCAGCAGCCCTGCTCTAGCGAAGGGCGGGGAGCTGTTTTTT. Its protein product is CASSPALAKGGELFF.

The chain is built from TRBV7-9 and TRBJ1-1; the D is unclear. Germline V gene lookup returns CDR1 SEHNR and CDR2 FQNEAQ (reference sequence). The CDR3 covers 11 residues. V was trimmed by 3 bases and J by 10 bases, leaving 9 bases between them. CDR3 bases: TGTGCCAGCAGCTTTGATTCAGGAGCTTTCTTT. Its protein is CASSFDSGAFF.

The chain couples TRBV10-1 to TRBJ1-3; TRBD1 matches 9 bases. The CDR3 contains 17 residues. The J segment lost 0 bases and the V segment lost 2 bases, leaving 5 bases of the junction unmatched. Looked up from germline, CDR1 is WNHNN and CDR2 is SYGVQD (reference sequence). The CDR3 region is CASSEPTGGYSGNTIYF. The CDR3 nucleotides are TGCGCCAGCAGTGAGCCGACAGGGGGATACTCTGGAAACACCATATATTTT.

In nucleotides, the CDR3 is TGTGCCAGCAGCTTACGGGGTAGTAATTCACCCCTCCACTTT. As protein: CASSLRGSNSPLHF. This chain joins TRBV7-3 and TRBJ1-6; D is unclear. The CDR3 totals 14 residues. The germline V gene encodes CDR1 SGHTA and CDR2 FQGTGA. Trimming shortened V by 2 bases and J by 6 bases, and 8 bases separated the two germline ends.

This chain joins TRBV18 and TRBJ2-3, with D possibly matching TRBD1 (5 bases). The germline V gene encodes CDR1 KGHSH and CDR2 LQKENI. CDR3 length equals 17 residues. V was clipped by 0 bases and J by 2 bases, with 15 bases between them. This CDR3 reads CASSPPLRRELTDTQYF. In DNA, the CDR3 is TGTGCCAGCTCACCACCGTTGCGCAGGGAACTCACAGATACGCAGTATTTT. Combining the CDR3 with reference TRBV18 and TRBJ2-3 gives the whole variable domain NAGVMQNPRHLVRRRGQEARLRCSPMKGHSHVYWYRQLPEEGLKFMVYLQKENIIDESGMPKERFSAEFPKEGPSILRIQQVVRGDSAAYFCASSPPLRRELTDTQYFGPGTRLTVL.

The chain couples TRBV30 to TRBJ1-2; D call uncertain. Germline values: CDR1 GTSNPN, CDR2 SVGIG (reference sequence). This CDR3 spans 10 amino acids. Trimming cost V 2 bases and J 6 bases, with 4 bases left between them. The CDR3 DNA reads as TGTGCCTGGAGTTCGGATGGCTACACCTTC. It yields the protein CAWSSDGYTF.